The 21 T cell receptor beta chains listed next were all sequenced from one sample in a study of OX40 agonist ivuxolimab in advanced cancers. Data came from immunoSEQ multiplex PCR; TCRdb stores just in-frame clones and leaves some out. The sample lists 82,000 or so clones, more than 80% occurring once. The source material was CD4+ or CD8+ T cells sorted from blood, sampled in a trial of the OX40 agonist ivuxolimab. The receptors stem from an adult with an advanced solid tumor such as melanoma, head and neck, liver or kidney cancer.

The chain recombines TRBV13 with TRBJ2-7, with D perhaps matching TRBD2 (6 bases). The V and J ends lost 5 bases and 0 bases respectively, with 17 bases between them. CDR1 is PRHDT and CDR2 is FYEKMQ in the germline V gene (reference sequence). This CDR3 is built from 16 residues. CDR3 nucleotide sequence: TGTGCCAGCAGCCCAATATGGGGGGTGGGCTCCTACGAGCAGTACTTC. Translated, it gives CASSPIWGVGSYEQYF.

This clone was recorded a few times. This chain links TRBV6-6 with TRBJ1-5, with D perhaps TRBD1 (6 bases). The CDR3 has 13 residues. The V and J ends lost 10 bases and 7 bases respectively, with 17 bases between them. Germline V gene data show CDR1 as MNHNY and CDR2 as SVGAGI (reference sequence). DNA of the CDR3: TGTGCCATTACGCACAGGGTTCAACAGCCCCAGCATTTT. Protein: CAITHRVQQPQHF.

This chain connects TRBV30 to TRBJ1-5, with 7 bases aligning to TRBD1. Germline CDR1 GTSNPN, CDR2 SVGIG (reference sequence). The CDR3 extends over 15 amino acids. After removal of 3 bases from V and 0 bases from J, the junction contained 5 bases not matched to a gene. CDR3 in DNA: TGTGCCTGGAGCCTCAGGGGGTATAGCAATCAGCCCCAGCATTTT. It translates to CAWSLRGYSNQPQHF.

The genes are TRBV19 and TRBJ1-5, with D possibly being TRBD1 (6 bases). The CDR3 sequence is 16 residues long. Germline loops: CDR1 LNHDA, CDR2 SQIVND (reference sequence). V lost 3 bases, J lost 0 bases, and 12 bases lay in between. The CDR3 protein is CASSMRGTFSNQPQHF. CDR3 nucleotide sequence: TGTGCCAGTAGTATGAGAGGGACATTTAGCAATCAGCCCCAGCATTTT.

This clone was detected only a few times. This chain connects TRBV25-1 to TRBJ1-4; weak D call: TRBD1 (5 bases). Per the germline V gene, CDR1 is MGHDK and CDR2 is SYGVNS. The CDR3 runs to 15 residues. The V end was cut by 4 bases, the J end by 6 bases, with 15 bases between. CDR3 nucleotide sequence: TGTGCCAGCAGTGGACGGAAGGGGCTTCATGAAAAACTGTTTTTT. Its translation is CASSGRKGLHEKLFF.

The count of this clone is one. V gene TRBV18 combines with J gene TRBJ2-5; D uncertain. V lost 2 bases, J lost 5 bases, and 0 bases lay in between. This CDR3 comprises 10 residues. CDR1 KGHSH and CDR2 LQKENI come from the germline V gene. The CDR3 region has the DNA TGTGCCAGCTCACCAGAGACCCAGTACTTC. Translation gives CASSPETQYF.

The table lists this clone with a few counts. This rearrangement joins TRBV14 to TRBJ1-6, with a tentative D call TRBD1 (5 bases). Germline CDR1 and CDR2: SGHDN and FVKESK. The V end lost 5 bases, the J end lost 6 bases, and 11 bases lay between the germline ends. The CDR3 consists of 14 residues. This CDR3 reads CASSWGKINSPLHF. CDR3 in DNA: TGTGCCAGCAGCTGGGGGAAGATTAATTCACCCCTCCACTTT.

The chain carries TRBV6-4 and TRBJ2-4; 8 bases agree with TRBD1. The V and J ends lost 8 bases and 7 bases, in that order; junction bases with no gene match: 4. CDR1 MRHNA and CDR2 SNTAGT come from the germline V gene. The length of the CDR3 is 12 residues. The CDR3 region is CASWTGSNIQYF. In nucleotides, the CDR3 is TGTGCCAGCTGGACAGGGAGCAACATTCAGTACTTC.

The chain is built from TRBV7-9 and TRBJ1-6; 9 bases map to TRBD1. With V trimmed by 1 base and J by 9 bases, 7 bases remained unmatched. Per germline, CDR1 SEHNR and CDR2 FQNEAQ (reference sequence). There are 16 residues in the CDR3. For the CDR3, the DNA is TGTGCCAGCAGCTTAGAATGGGGACAGGGAACTTCACCCCTCCACTTT. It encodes CASSLEWGQGTSPLHF.

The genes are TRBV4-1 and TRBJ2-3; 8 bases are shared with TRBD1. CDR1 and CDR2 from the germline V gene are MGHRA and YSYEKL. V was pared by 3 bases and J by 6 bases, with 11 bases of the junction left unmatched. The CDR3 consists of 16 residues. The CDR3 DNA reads TGCGCCAGCAGCCACAGGACAGGGATAAAGTGGGATACGCAGTATTTT. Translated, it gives CASSHRTGIKWDTQYF.

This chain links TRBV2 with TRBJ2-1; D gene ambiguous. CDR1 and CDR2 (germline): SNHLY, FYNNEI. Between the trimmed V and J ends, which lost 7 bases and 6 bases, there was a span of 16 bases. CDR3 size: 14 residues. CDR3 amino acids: CASTAKSSINEQFF. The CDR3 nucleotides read TGTGCCAGCACGGCTAAGTCGTCTATCAATGAGCAGTTCTTC.

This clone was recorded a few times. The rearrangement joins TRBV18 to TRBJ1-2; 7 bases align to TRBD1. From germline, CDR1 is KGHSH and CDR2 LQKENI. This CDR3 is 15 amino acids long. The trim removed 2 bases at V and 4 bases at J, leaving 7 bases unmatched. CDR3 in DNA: TGTGCCAGCTCACCAGGTCCGGACAGGCCCTATGGCTACACCTTC. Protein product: CASSPGPDRPYGYTF.

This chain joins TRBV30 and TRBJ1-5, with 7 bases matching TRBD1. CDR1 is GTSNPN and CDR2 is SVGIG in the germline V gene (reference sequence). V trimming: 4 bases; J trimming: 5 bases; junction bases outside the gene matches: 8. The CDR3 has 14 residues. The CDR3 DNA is TGTGCCTGGAACCGACAGGGAGGTTATCAGCCCCAGCATTTT. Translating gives CAWNRQGGYQPQHF.

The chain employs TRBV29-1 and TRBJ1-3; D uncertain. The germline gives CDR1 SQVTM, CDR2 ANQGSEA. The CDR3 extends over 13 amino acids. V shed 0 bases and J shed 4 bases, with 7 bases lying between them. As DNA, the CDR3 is TGCAGCGTTGAAGAAGGGTTCGGAAACACCATATATTTT. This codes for CSVEEGFGNTIYF.

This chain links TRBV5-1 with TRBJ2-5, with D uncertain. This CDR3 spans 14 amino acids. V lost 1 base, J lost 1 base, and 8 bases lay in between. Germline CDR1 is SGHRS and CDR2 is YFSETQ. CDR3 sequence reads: CASSLLGSQETQYF. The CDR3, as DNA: TGCGCCAGCAGCTTGCTGGGCAGCCAAGAGACCCAGTACTTC.

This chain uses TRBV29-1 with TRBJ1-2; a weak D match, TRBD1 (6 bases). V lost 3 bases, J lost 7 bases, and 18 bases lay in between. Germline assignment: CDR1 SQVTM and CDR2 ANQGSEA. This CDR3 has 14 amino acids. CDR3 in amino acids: CSVDRTATPRGYTF. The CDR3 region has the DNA TGCAGCGTTGATAGGACAGCAACGCCGCGTGGCTACACCTTC.

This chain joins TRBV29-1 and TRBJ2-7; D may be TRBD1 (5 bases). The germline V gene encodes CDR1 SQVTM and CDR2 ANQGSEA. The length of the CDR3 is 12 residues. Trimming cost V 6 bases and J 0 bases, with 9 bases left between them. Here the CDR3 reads CSVDSPSYEQYF. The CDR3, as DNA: TGCAGCGTCGACAGTCCCTCCTACGAGCAGTACTTC.

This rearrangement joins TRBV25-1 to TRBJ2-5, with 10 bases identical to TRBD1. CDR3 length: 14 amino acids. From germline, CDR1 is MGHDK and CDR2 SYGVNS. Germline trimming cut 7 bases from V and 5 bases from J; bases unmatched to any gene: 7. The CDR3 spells CASTQTGGMETQYF. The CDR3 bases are TGTGCCAGCACCCAGACAGGGGGCATGGAGACCCAGTACTTC.

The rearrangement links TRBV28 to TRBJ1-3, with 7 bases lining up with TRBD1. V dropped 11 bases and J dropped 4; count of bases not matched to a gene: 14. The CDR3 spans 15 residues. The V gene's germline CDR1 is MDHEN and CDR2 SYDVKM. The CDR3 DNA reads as TGTGCCCACCAAGGGGCGCAGGGGGGAGGAAACACCATATATTTT. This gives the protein CAHQGAQGGGNTIYF.

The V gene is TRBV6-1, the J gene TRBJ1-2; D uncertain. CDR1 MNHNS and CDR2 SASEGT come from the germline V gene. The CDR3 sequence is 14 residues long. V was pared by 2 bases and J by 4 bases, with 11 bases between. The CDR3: CASSEMVASYGYTF. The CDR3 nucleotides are TGTGCCAGCAGTGAAATGGTAGCCAGCTATGGCTACACCTTC.

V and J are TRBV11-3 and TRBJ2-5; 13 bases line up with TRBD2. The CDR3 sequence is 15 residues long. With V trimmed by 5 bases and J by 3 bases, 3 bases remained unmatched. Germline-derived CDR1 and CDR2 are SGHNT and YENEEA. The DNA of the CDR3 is TGTGCCAGCAGCCTAGGGACTAGCGGGGAAGAGACCCAGTACTTC. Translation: CASSLGTSGEETQYF. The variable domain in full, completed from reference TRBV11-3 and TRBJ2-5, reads EAGVVQSPRYKIIEKKQPVAFWCNPISGHNTLYWYLQNLGQGPELLIRYENEEAVDDSQLPKDRFSAERLKGVDSTLKIQPAELGDSAVYLCASSLGTSGEETQYFGPGTRLLVL.